The 18 T cell receptor beta chains below come from one sample, sequenced in a study of cytomegalovirus exposure and HLA in healthy donors. A multiplex PCR was run with 60 Vbeta primers and 13 Jbeta primers. The table came from immunoSEQ multiplex PCR; TCRdb's copy has only in-frame clones and leaves some out. This sample's table reports 95,000 to 150,000 clones. Material for sequencing was PBMCs. These receptors originate from a man aged 25 to 45 in good health and CMV-seronegative.

This chain uses TRBV29-1 with TRBJ1-2; 9 bases are shared with TRBD1. With V trimmed by 5 bases and J by 5 bases, 6 bases remained unmatched. Germline values: CDR1 SQVTM, CDR2 ANQGSEA. The CDR3 is made up of 13 amino acids. CDR3 sequence: CSVQSGQGYGYTF. The CDR3 coding sequence is TGCAGCGTTCAATCTGGACAGGGGTATGGCTACACCTTC.

The chain recombines TRBV2 with TRBJ2-1; 7 bases fit TRBD2. The length of the CDR3 is 16 residues. After removal of 3 bases from V and 5 bases from J, the junction contained 10 bases not matched to a gene. CDR1 and CDR2 (germline): SNHLY, FYNNEI. The chain's CDR3 is CASSDLREFNNNEQFF. CDR3 nucleotide sequence: TGTGCCAGCAGTGACCTGCGGGAGTTCAATAACAATGAGCAGTTCTTC.

The gene calls are TRBV27 and TRBJ1-2; 7 bases align to TRBD1. Losses at the gene ends were 4 bases for V and 6 bases for J; bases not matched to a gene: 11. The CDR3 loop spans 15 amino acids. Germline V gene sequence: CDR1 MNHEY, CDR2 SMNVEV (reference sequence). CDR3 protein: CASSSLVTGTDGYTF. Here the CDR3 DNA reads TGTGCCAGCAGTTCCCTGGTGACAGGGACCGATGGCTACACCTTC.

The chain links TRBV19 to TRBJ2-7; 11 bases fit TRBD2. The CDR3 is 14 amino acids. The V gene end was trimmed by 3 bases and the J gene end by 3 bases; junction bases not matched to a gene: 1. Per the germline V gene, CDR1 is LNHDA and CDR2 is SQIVND (reference sequence). The CDR3 DNA is TGTGCCAGTAGTATTGGACTAGCGGGCTACGAGCAGTACTTC. Protein sequence: CASSIGLAGYEQYF.

The chain uses TRBV5-1 and TRBJ2-2; 7 bases match TRBD1. V lost 3 bases, J lost 5 bases, and 7 bases stayed unmatched. The CDR3 extends over 15 amino acids. In germline, CDR1 is SGHRS, CDR2 YFSETQ. The CDR3 DNA follows: TGCGCCAGCAGCTCACAGGGGACGTGGACCGGGGAGCTGTTTTTT. It specifies CASSSQGTWTGELFF. Drawing the rest from reference TRBV5-1 and TRBJ2-2, the complete variable domain is KAGVTQTPRYLIKTRGQQVTLSCSPISGHRSVSWYQQTPGQGLQFLFEYFSETQRNKGNFPGRFSGRQFSNSRSEMNVSTLELGDSALYLCASSSQGTWTGELFFGEGSRLTVL.

The rearrangement uses TRBV30 and TRBJ2-7; 9 bases agree with TRBD2. This CDR3 has 13 amino acids. Per germline, CDR1 GTSNPN and CDR2 SVGIG (reference sequence). V was clipped by 3 bases and J by 3 bases; unmatched bases: 3. In nucleotides, the CDR3 is TGTGCCTGGAGGACTAGCGGACTCTACGAGCAGTACTTC. It translates to CAWRTSGLYEQYF. The full variable domain, with the rest looked up from reference TRBV30 and TRBJ2-7, is SQTIHQWPATLVQPVGSPLSLECTVEGTSNPNLYWYRQAAGRGLQLLFYSVGIGQISSEVPQNLSASRPQDRQFILSSKKLLLSDSGFYLCAWRTSGLYEQYFGPGTRLTVT.

In the case of this clone: The junction departs from the called germline gene at one end, perhaps through a read error. The chain couples TRBV9 to TRBJ1-2; 7 positions agree with TRBD1. The germline V gene encodes CDR1 SGDLS and CDR2 YYNGEE. The CDR3 extends over 14 amino acids. The CDR3 loop reads CASSLGQDDYGYIF. CDR3 DNA: TGTGCCAGCAGCCTTGGACAGGACGACTATGGCTACATCTTC.

The chain joins TRBV7-2 to TRBJ1-5, with D perhaps TRBD1 (6 bases). Per the germline V gene, CDR1 is SGHTA and CDR2 is FQGNSA. The CDR3 runs to 15 residues. Trimming shortened V by 2 bases and J by 7 bases, and 15 bases separated the two germline ends. The CDR3 bases are TGTGCCAGCAGCTTAAGGCAGGGGATCAACCAGCCCCAGCATTTT. Translating it yields CASSLRQGINQPQHF.

CDR3 protein: CASSFLRSGSAYNEQFF. CDR3 in DNA: TGTGCCAGCAGTTTTCTTCGTAGCGGGAGCGCCTACAATGAGCAGTTCTTC. This sequence joins TRBV27 and TRBJ2-1; 9 bases map to TRBD2. J was trimmed by 2 bases and V by 3 bases; bases with no gene match: 8. This CDR3 is 17 amino acids long. Germline-derived CDR1 and CDR2 are MNHEY and SMNVEV (reference sequence).

This sequence joins TRBV7-6 and TRBJ2-1; 10 positions match TRBD2. V was clipped by 1 base and J by 9 bases; unmatched bases: 6. Germline V gene sequence: CDR1 SGHVS, CDR2 FNYEAQ. This CDR3 comprises 15 residues. CDR3 sequence (DNA): TGTGCCAGCAGCTTAGTATCGTCTAGCGGGAGTGAGCAGTTCTTC. The encoded protein is CASSLVSSSGSEQFF.

This chain uses TRBV11-2 with TRBJ2-7; 7 positions match TRBD1. CDR3 length: 15 residues. Germline-derived CDR1 and CDR2 are SGHAT and FQNNGV. The J segment lost 4 bases and the V segment lost 1 base, leaving 7 bases of the junction unmatched. CDR3 sequence: CASSLAFRQGYEQYF. In DNA, the CDR3 is TGTGCCAGCAGCTTAGCCTTCCGACAGGGATACGAGCAGTACTTC.

The rearrangement joins TRBV5-4 to TRBJ2-5; a weak D match, TRBD2 (5 bases). V was shortened by 4 bases and J by 1 base, with 11 bases between the two germline ends. Germline V gives CDR1 SGHNT, CDR2 YYREEE (reference sequence). The CDR3 is made up of 14 amino acids. Here the CDR3 DNA reads TGTGCCAGCAGCCCCAACCGGGGCCAAGAGACCCAGTACTTC. It codes for CASSPNRGQETQYF. Using reference TRBV5-4 and TRBJ2-5 for the parts outside the CDR3, the full variable domain is ETGVTQSPTHLIKTRGQQVTLRCSSQSGHNTVSWYQQALGQGPQFIFQYYREEENGRGNFPPRFSGLQFPNYSSELNVNALELDDSALYLCASSPNRGQETQYFGPGTRLLVL.

The rearrangement joins TRBV5-8 to TRBJ2-2, with a weak D call TRBD1 (5 bases). CDR3 length equals 16 residues. Trimming stripped 5 bases from V and 3 bases from J, with 17 bases between. Germline V gene data show CDR1 as SGHTS and CDR2 as YDEGEE. The CDR3 region has the DNA TGTGCCAGCAGTCTGGACAAGACCCACTACACCGGGGAGCTGTTTTTT. Its protein is CASSLDKTHYTGELFF.

This chain connects TRBV28 to TRBJ2-2; the match to TRBD2 covers 8 bases. The junction had 1 base not matched to a gene; V was cut back by 3 bases and J by 1 base. In germline, CDR1 is MDHEN, CDR2 SYDVKM. This CDR3 is built from 15 residues. The CDR3 nucleotides read TGTGCCAGCAGTTTTACTAGCGGGAACACCGGGGAGCTGTTTTTT. Translated: CASSFTSGNTGELFF.

The rearrangement joins TRBV28 to TRBJ2-6; possibly TRBD2 for D (5 bases). V lost 3 bases and J lost 0, with 9 bases in between. Per the germline V gene, CDR1 is MDHEN and CDR2 is SYDVKM. The CDR3 consists of 16 residues. DNA for the CDR3: TGTGCCAGCAGTTTCCCAAGCGGCTCTGGGGCCAACGTCCTGACTTTC. It specifies CASSFPSGSGANVLTF.

The chain links TRBV5-1 to TRBJ2-1, with D possibly being TRBD2 (7 bases). Germline CDR1 and CDR2: SGHRS and YFSETQ. This CDR3 is built from 13 residues. V was cut by 5 bases and J by 7 bases, with 13 bases left in between. The CDR3 DNA reads as TGCGCCAGCAGGGCGGGGGCGGCGAATGAGCAGTTCTTC. As protein: CASRAGAANEQFF.

V is TRBV5-1 and J is TRBJ2-2; 11 nucleotides agree with TRBD2. This CDR3 region has 17 residues. CDR1 and CDR2 (germline): SGHRS, YFSETQ. V lost 1 base, J lost 4 bases, and 6 bases stayed unmatched. The CDR3 DNA follows: TGCGCCAGCAGCTTGAGACGACTAGCGGGACTCACCGGGGAGCTGTTTTTT. Translated, it gives CASSLRRLAGLTGELFF.

The chain combines TRBV28 with TRBJ1-1; D might be TRBD1 (5 bases). CDR1 and CDR2 (germline): MDHEN, SYDVKM. V was trimmed by 5 bases and J by 9 bases, leaving 19 bases between them. This CDR3 has 14 amino acids. The CDR3 loop reads CASSEPWDSGKAFF. In nucleotides, the CDR3 is TGTGCCAGCAGTGAACCCTGGGACTCAGGAAAAGCTTTCTTT.